This TCR beta chain was sequenced during a study of glioma-infiltrating T cells after dendritic cell vaccination. General observations from the study: TCR clonality showed no direct relationship with survival.

CDR3 length equals 14 residues. Trimming took off 6 bases at V and 4 bases at J, with 15 bases between the two ends. Germline V gives CDR1 KGHSH, CDR2 LQKENI. TCRdb keeps only in-frame clones here, not all; method: immunoSEQ multiplex PCR. Counted here are 75,000 to 95,000 clones, around 90% occurring once; the ten biggest clones make up approximately 2.4%. Noted time point: after dendritic cell vaccination, including at tumor progression/relapse. Before vaccination, two weeks after the third vaccination, and at progression, PBMC were collected. A word on this clone: Its antigen is undetermined.

Material: blood, obtained after dendritic cell vaccination. The sequence was collected from a human donor with glioblastoma. This chain links TRBV18 with TRBJ1-2; D gene uncertain. The CDR3 DNA sequence: TGTGCCAGCTCCTCGGCCGGGGAGACCTATGGCTACACCTTC. This translates into CASSSAGETYGYTF.